This T cell receptor beta chain was documented in a study of blood T cell repertoires in COVID-19. Original analysis: Reference gene primer amplification yielded estimated nucleated cell counts. The table came from immunoSEQ multiplex PCR; TCRdb's copy has only in-frame clones and leaves some out. V, J and clone size are taken as reported in that table, and D and trimming were inferred from the DNA itself. The sample lists some 250,000 clones; more than 75% were seen once. CDR3 size: 14 residues. Germline CDR1 is SGHTA and CDR2 is FQGNSA. The V and J ends lost 1 base and 4 bases respectively, with 5 bases between them.

The V and J genes are TRBV7-2 and TRBJ1-6; no reliable D call. Sequenced material: peripheral blood. The receptor was derived from a woman aged 40-49 years who had recovered from COVID-19. The CDR3: CASSLGGYNSPLHF. CDR3 coding DNA: TGTGCCAGCAGCTTAGGCGGGTATAATTCACCCCTCCACTTT.